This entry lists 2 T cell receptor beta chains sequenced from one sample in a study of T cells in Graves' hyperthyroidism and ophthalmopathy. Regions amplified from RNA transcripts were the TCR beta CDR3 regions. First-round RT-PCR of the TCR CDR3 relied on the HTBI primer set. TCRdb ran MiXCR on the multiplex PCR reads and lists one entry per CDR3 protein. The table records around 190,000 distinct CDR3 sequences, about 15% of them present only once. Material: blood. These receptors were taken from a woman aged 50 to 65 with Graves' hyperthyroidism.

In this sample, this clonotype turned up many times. CDR3 protein: CASSESGGRVSYTF. Written as DNA, the CDR3 is TGCGCCAGCAGTGAGTCGGGAGGAAGAGTCAGCTACACCTTC. The chain couples TRBV10-2 to TRBJ1-2; D not certain. Trimming cost V 0 bases and J 9 bases, with 14 bases left between them. The CDR3 runs 14 residues. CDR1 is WSHSY and CDR2 is SAAADI in the germline V gene.

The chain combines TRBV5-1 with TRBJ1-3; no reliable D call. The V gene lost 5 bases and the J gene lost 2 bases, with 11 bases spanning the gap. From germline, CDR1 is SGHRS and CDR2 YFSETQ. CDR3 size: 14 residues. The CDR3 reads CASSDDTTGNTIYF. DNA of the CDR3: TGCGCCAGCAGTGATGACACTACTGGAAACACCATATATTTT.